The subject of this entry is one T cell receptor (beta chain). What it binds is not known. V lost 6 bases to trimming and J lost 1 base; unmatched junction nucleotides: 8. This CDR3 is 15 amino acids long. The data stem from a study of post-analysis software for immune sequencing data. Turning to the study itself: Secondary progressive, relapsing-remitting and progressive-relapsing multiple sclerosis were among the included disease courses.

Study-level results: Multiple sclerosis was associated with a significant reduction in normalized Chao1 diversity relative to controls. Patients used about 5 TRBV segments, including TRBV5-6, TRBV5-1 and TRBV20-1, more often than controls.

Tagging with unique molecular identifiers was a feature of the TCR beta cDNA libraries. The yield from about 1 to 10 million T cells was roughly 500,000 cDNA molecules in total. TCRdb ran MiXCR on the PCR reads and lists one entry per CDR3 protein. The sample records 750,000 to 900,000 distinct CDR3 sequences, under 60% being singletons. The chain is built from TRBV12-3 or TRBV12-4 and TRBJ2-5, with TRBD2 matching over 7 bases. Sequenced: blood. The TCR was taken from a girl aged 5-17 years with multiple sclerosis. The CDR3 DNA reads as TGTGCCAGCAGAAAGACTAGCCTCGTCCAAGAGACCCAGTACTTC. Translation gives CASRKTSLVQETQYF.